Below, one T cell receptor (beta chain) is given with its context. Absence of ophthalmopathy progression within 18 months defined stable Graves' hyperthyroidism. Not enrolled were patients with uncontrolled infection, other autoimmune disease, pregnancy or lactation. RNA transcripts provided the source from which TCR beta CDR3 regions were amplified. Primed by the HTBI set, a first-round RT-PCR was run on the TCR CDR3. TCRdb reanalysed the multiplex PCR reads using MiXCR and keeps one entry per CDR3 protein. The sample lists hundreds of thousands of distinct CDR3 sequences; about 15% were seen once. Trimming shortened V by 5 bases and J by 5 bases, and 17 bases separated the two germline ends. From germline, CDR1 is SGHTA and CDR2 FQGNSA. This CDR3 spans 15 amino acids. The sample is drawn from a study of T cells in Graves' hyperthyroidism and ophthalmopathy. Study-wide background: Peripheral blood was secured at the point of initial diagnosis, before any treatment.

V and J are TRBV7-2 and TRBJ2-3; D is possibly TRBD1 (6 bases). The sequence came from a woman between 25 and 40 years old with Graves' hyperthyroidism. The sample consisted of blood. The CDR3 nucleotides are TGTGCCAGCAGCCTTAGAAGTAGGGGGATAGATACGCAGTATTTT. It codes for CASSLRSRGIDTQYF. The full variable domain, in which reference TRBV7-2 and TRBJ2-3 provide the parts outside the CDR3, is GAGVSQSPSNKVTEKGKDVELRCDPISGHTALYWYRQSLGQGLEFLIYFQGNSAPDKSGLPSDRFSAERTGGSVSTLTIQRTQQEDSAVYLCASSLRSRGIDTQYFGPGTRLTVL.